This T cell receptor (beta chain) emerged from a study of T cell changes during pregnancy in multiple sclerosis. The protocol was immunoSEQ multiplex PCR, while the TCRdb copy is restricted to in-frame clones and leaves out a portion. The table records tens of thousands of clones, about nine tenths of them present only once. This CDR3 is built from 17 residues. The ends lost 2 bases at V and 3 bases at J; junction bases unmatched: 12. Germline V gives CDR1 KGHSH, CDR2 LQKENI. V usage is TRBV18 and J usage is TRBJ1-1, with 7 bases lining up with TRBD1. The clonotype originates from a female donor with multiple sclerosis, enrolled in a pregnancy study. This specimen was CD8+ T cells from peripheral blood mononuclear cells, taken before pregnancy. CDR3 region: CASSPRWKGARDTEAFF. DNA for the CDR3: TGTGCCAGCTCACCAAGGTGGAAGGGGGCGAGGGACACTGAAGCTTTCTTT.